This TCR beta chain was identified during a study of blood T cell repertoires in COVID-19. About the research overall: Italy, Spain and the United States were the sources of the convalescent and acute COVID-19 samples. Sources were T cells, B-cell-depleted T cells, or PBMCs; the material itself was cDNA or gDNA.

Germline lookup yields CDR1 SEHNR and CDR2 FQNEAQ (reference sequence). Unmatched junction bases numbered 5, after V lost 1 base and J lost 9 bases. This CDR3 is built from 16 residues. The repertoire was sequenced with immunoSEQ multiplex PCR; TCRdb's copy has only in-frame clones and lacks some. The sample includes some 150,000 clones, approximately 86% seen only once; the top ten take less than 3.5%. Sequenced: peripheral blood. The receptor was isolated from a man between 65 and 85 years old with acute or convalescent COVID-19. This sequence joins TRBV7-9 and TRBJ2-1; 14 bases fit TRBD2. CDR3 nucleotides: TGTGCCAGCAGCTTAGTAGGGACTAGCGGGAGCGCTGAGCAGTTCTTC. Protein: CASSLVGTSGSAEQFF.